Sequencing of this T cell receptor (beta chain) was carried out in a study of HIV-infected patients and healthy controls. Germline V gives CDR1 MDHEN, CDR2 SYDVKM. The junction had 3 bases not matched to a gene; V was cut back by 6 bases and J by 2 bases. The CDR3 is 13 amino acids. TCRdb ran MiXCR on the 5' RACE reads and lists one entry per CDR3 protein. The table shows about 64,000 distinct CDR3 sequences, with under 25% occurring only once. This clonotype occurred many times. This receptor was obtained from a human donor in good health. This chain uses TRBV28 with TRBJ2-5; 7 bases fit TRBD1. Input material: CD4+ T cells from blood. CDR3 protein: CASRIQGQETQYF. The CDR3 DNA follows: TGTGCCAGCAGGATACAGGGGCAAGAGACCCAGTACTTC.